The TCR beta chain described here comes from a study of T-cell reconstitution after alpha-beta-depleted transplantation in children. This CDR3 region has 13 residues. CDR1 is MNHEY, CDR2 SMNVEV, per germline (reference sequence). V gave up 6 bases and J gave up 11 bases, with 16 bases separating them. Unique molecular identifiers were built into the TCRbeta library. Each CDR3 protein gets one entry after TCRdb re-called the PCR reads with MiXCR. Here the sample spans 600,000 to 700,000 distinct CDR3 sequences, about 12% being singletons. Findings and caveats of the study: At around two months after transplant, the alpha-beta T cells were reportedly derived from several hundred expanded clones that came from non-depleted graft cells. Newly generated T cells supplied most T-cell counts and diversity one year post-transplant. Surviving recipient T cells and thymic progenitors produced the high day-60 TCRbeta diversity seen in some patients.

Worth noting for this clonotype: What it binds is unknown.

The specimen was PBMCs, collected before TCRalphabeta/CD19-depleted stem cell transplant. This clonotype was sampled from a girl aged 2 to 10 with congenital amegakaryocytic thrombocytopenia, due to receive a stem cell transplant. The rearrangement joins TRBV27 to TRBJ1-4; the D gene is possibly TRBD1 (6 bases). For the CDR3, the DNA is TGTGCCAGCAGCGAAGAGAACAGGGTGAAACTGTTTTTT. Protein: CASSEENRVKLFF.